This T cell receptor beta chain came from a study of response to subunit inactivated influenza vaccine. This CDR3 comprises 13 residues. The V end lost 0 bases, the J end lost 7 bases, and 9 bases lay between the germline ends. CDR1 and CDR2 (germline): SEHNR, FQNEAQ (reference sequence). Concerning this clonotype itself: Its antigen is still unknown.

Study results and limitations: There was a suggestion from the authors that each seasonal influenza vaccination recruits few new T cells.

TCRdb called the RT-PCR reads again in MiXCR, with one record for every CDR3 protein. The sample records hundreds of thousands of distinct CDR3 sequences, 12% to 15% being singletons. The chain joins TRBV7-9 to TRBJ1-2; D gene ambiguous. The sequencing used PBMCs from blood, collected 14 to 15 days before vaccination. This receptor was identified in a man aged 50-60 years who received an inactivated influenza vaccine. The CDR3 coding sequence is TGTGCCAGCAGCTTAGCCGAGGGAACTGGCTACACCTTC. This gives the protein CASSLAEGTGYTF.